A single sample gave rise to the 21 T cell receptor beta chains below, sequenced in a study of chemoradiotherapy in HPV16-positive cancers (dated 2022 in TCRdb). The library was built by means of the immunoSEQ multiplex PCR assay. What TCRdb holds here is the immuneACCESS table cut down to in-frame rearrangements. Part of the clones is not present; checked against another copy, under half of the missing clones reflect an unresolved V gene, and the others are unexplained. A total of about 22,000 clones appear in this sample, around 73% of them only once. Jointly, the top ten make up 2.6% of the sample. This sample was taken from a patient who underwent chemoradiotherapy. All receptors derive from a human donor with HPV-associated anogenital cancer.

The rearrangement joins TRBV7-2 to TRBJ2-5; the D gene is possibly TRBD1 (6 bases). The CDR3 is made up of 13 amino acids. The germline gives CDR1 SGHTA, CDR2 FQGNSA. V was pared by 7 bases and J by 0 bases, with 9 bases between. CDR3 protein: CASTYRDQETQYF. For the CDR3, the DNA is TGTGCCAGCACCTACAGGGACCAAGAGACCCAGTACTTC.

This clone was seen a single time. This chain links TRBV19 with TRBJ2-7; possibly TRBD1 for D (5 bases). V was clipped by 5 bases and J by 5 bases, with 10 bases between them. Germline V gene lookup returns CDR1 LNHDA and CDR2 SQIVND (reference sequence). The CDR3 has 12 amino acids. The CDR3 loop is CASSRWGNEQYF. CDR3 nucleotides: TGTGCCAGTAGTCGATGGGGCAACGAGCAGTACTTC.

The CDR3 nucleotides read TGTGCCAGCAGCGGATACAGGGGGCAAAACTACGAGCAGTACTTC. This gives the protein CASSGYRGQNYEQYF. The rearrangement uses TRBV7-8 and TRBJ2-7, with 9 bases that match TRBD1. V was clipped by 5 bases and J by 3 bases; unmatched bases: 8. CDR3 size: 15 residues. CDR1 SGHVS and CDR2 FQNEAQ come from the germline V gene.

The chain joins TRBV5-5 to TRBJ1-2; unclear D gene. Germline V gene sequence: CDR1 SGHKS, CDR2 YYEKEE (reference sequence). Between the trimmed V and J ends, which lost 0 bases and 1 base, there was a span of 10 bases. CDR3 length: 15 amino acids. The CDR3 nucleotides are TGTGCCAGCAGCTTGGCCCCCAGCATTAACTATGGCTACACCTTC. Protein sequence: CASSLAPSINYGYTF.

The chain carries TRBV27 and TRBJ2-5; D is unresolved. The J call may not be correct, given that the DNA end is closer to TRBJ2-7. The CDR3 extends over 14 amino acids. The germline V gene encodes CDR1 MNHEY and CDR2 SMNVEV (reference sequence). The CDR3 protein is CASSLGGQTYEQYF. CDR3 coding DNA: TGTGCCAGCAGTTTGGGTGGTCAAACCTACGAGCAGTACTTC.

This clone was counted only a few times. This chain joins TRBV28 and TRBJ1-2, with D uncertain. The germline V gene encodes CDR1 MDHEN and CDR2 SYDVKM. V was trimmed by 5 bases and J by 1 base, leaving 11 bases between them. This CDR3 has 14 residues. The CDR3 reads CASSVGGNNYGYTF. The CDR3 DNA sequence: TGTGCCAGCAGTGTTGGAGGCAATAACTATGGCTACACCTTC.

The V call is TRBV9, the J call TRBJ1-4; D ambiguous. The V end lost 0 bases, the J end lost 3 bases, and 9 bases lay between the germline ends. Germline CDR1 is SGDLS and CDR2 is YYNGEE. The CDR3 loop spans 15 amino acids. The CDR3 coding sequence is TGTGCCAGCAGCGTAGAGGGCAGATCTAATGAAAAACTGTTTTTT. Protein product: CASSVEGRSNEKLFF.

The chain uses TRBV5-4 and TRBJ2-5; TRBD2 aligns across 10 bases. CDR1 and CDR2 from the germline V gene are SGHNT and YYREEE (reference sequence). V lost 4 bases and J lost 4; bases outside the gene matches: 10. The CDR3 consists of 16 residues. The CDR3 nucleotides are TGTGCCAGCAGCGCTAGCGGGAGTGGGGTGCGAGAGACCCAGTACTTC. Translated: CASSASGSGVRETQYF.

V gene TRBV30 combines with J gene TRBJ1-2; 8 bases are a match to TRBD1. CDR3 length equals 12 residues. Germline CDR1 and CDR2: GTSNPN and SVGIG (reference sequence). V trimming: 5 bases; J trimming: 2 bases; junction bases outside the gene matches: 1. The CDR3 region is CAWQGANYGYTF. Written as DNA, the CDR3 is TGTGCCTGGCAGGGGGCGAACTATGGCTACACCTTC.

The chain joins TRBV5-8 to TRBJ2-7; D unresolved. Germline CDR1 and CDR2: SGHTS and YDEGEE. This CDR3 comprises 11 residues. The V end was cut by 4 bases, the J end by 6 bases, with 8 bases between. The CDR3 DNA sequence: TGTGCCAGCAGCCAGGTCCTCGAGCAGTACTTC. It translates to CASSQVLEQYF.

The genes are TRBV28 and TRBJ2-7, with D possibly TRBD1 on 6 matching bases. The CDR3 is 17 amino acids. With 3 bases removed from V and 4 bases from J, the gap between germline ends came to 22 bases. The germline V gene encodes CDR1 MDHEN and CDR2 SYDVKM. CDR3: CASSFGPGQIKAYEQYF. The CDR3 DNA reads as TGTGCCAGCAGTTTCGGACCGGGACAAATAAAGGCGTACGAGCAGTACTTC. The full variable domain, in which reference TRBV28 and TRBJ2-7 provide the parts outside the CDR3, is DVKVTQSSRYLVKRTGEKVFLECVQDMDHENMFWYRQDPGLGLRLIYFSYDVKMKEKGDIPEGYSVSREKKERFSLILESASTNQTSMYLCASSFGPGQIKAYEQYFGPGTRLTVT.

Points on this clone: An end of the junction does not agree with germline; a read error may underlie this. V usage is TRBV20-1 and J usage is TRBJ2-1, with D perhaps matching TRBD1 or TRBD2 (5 bases each). CDR1 and CDR2 from the germline V gene are DFQATT and SNEGSKA (reference sequence). The CDR3 has 11 amino acids. CDR3 in DNA: TGCAGTACTAGGGGCCCAAATGAGCAGTTCTTC. As protein: CSTRGPNEQFF.

This chain uses TRBV29-1 with TRBJ2-1; D uncertain. There are 10 residues in the CDR3. Trimming took 5 bases from V and 5 from J, leaving 4 bases between them. Germline CDR1 reads SQVTM; CDR2 reads ANQGSEA. Written as DNA, the CDR3 is TGCAGCGTTTGGGACAATGAGCAGTTCTTC. It yields the protein CSVWDNEQFF.

V and J are TRBV5-4 and TRBJ2-1, with TRBD2 identical over 8 bases. The V and J ends lost 3 bases and 8 bases, in that order; junction bases with no gene match: 7. The germline V gene has CDR1 SGHNT and CDR2 YYREEE (reference sequence). The CDR3 consists of 14 residues. Here the CDR3 reads CASSSHGTRYEQFF. The DNA for the CDR3 is TGTGCCAGCAGCTCGCACGGGACTAGATATGAGCAGTTCTTC.

The CDR3 region has the DNA TGTGCCAGTAGTATAACAGGGGAGAAGTATGGCTACACCTTC. It yields the protein CASSITGEKYGYTF. The chain employs TRBV19 and TRBJ1-2, with 7 nucleotides matching TRBD1. Losses at the gene ends were 2 bases for V and 5 bases for J; bases not matched to a gene: 5. The germline CDR1 and CDR2 sequences are LNHDA and SQIVND (reference sequence). The CDR3 contains 14 residues.

The V and J genes are TRBV6-5 and TRBJ2-2; perhaps TRBD1 as D (5 bases). The germline V gene has CDR1 MNHEY and CDR2 SVGAGI. The V gene lost 0 bases and the J gene lost 5 bases, with 10 bases spanning the gap. The CDR3 is 15 amino acids. This chain's CDR3 is CASSYSQGKTGELFF. DNA for the CDR3: TGTGCCAGCAGTTACTCCCAGGGAAAGACCGGGGAGCTGTTTTTT.

V and J are TRBV5-6 and TRBJ1-6, with D hard to call. The CDR3 contains 13 residues. The V end was cut by 2 bases, the J end by 7 bases, with 7 bases between. From germline, CDR1 is SGHDT and CDR2 YYEEEE. Here the CDR3 reads CASSLRWNSPLHF. CDR3 DNA: TGTGCCAGCAGCTTAAGGTGGAATTCACCCCTCCACTTT.

The gene calls are TRBV5-4 and TRBJ2-7, with D uncertain. CDR3 length: 11 residues. Germline CDR1 is SGHNT and CDR2 is YYREEE (reference sequence). V gave up 2 bases and J gave up 4 bases, with 4 bases separating them. CDR3 DNA sequence: TGTGCCAGCAGCTTAAATTACGAGCAGTACTTC. It is translated as CASSLNYEQYF.

The chain is built from TRBV29-1 and TRBJ2-5; 12 nucleotides match TRBD2. Germline CDR1 is SQVTM and CDR2 is ANQGSEA. CDR3 length: 15 residues. The V segment lost 6 bases and the J segment 1 base; nucleotides outside the gene matches: 6. The CDR3 DNA reads TGCAGCGTCCGACTAGCGGGAGCGCTCCAAGAGACCCAGTACTTC. The encoded protein is CSVRLAGALQETQYF.

This CDR3 is CASSFATGELFF. The CDR3 nucleotides read TGCGCCAGCAGTTTTGCGACCGGGGAGCTGTTTTTT. The rearrangement uses TRBV10-2 and TRBJ2-2; D is unresolved. V lost 5 bases, J lost 5 bases, and 6 bases lay in between. This CDR3 comprises 12 residues. CDR1 is WSHSY, CDR2 SAAADI, per germline.

The chain employs TRBV5-8 and TRBJ1-5; no definite D call. CDR1 is SGHTS and CDR2 is YDEGEE in the germline V gene. V gave up 2 bases and J gave up 0 bases, with 12 bases separating them. The CDR3 is 16 residues long. The CDR3 DNA follows: TGTGCCAGCAGCTTTGTCGGACTTTATAGCAATCAGCCCCAGCATTTT. Translation gives CASSFVGLYSNQPQHF.